The entry below describes one T cell receptor beta chain. Its antigen is not identified. This entry belongs to a study of cytomegalovirus exposure and HLA in healthy donors. Study results and limitations: The study labeled more than 150 TCR beta chains cytomegalovirus-associated. Further analysis, carried out later, found HLA-associated TCR beta chains more clonally expanded than equally common other chains. It was confirmed in vitro that a few of the CMV-associated chains were specific for CMV antigens.

This PCR relied on a set of 60 Vbeta primers and 13 Jbeta primers. The data were produced by immunoSEQ multiplex PCR, yet TCRdb's version contains in-frame clones alone and is incomplete. The sample has over 65,000 clones, roughly 80% seen once; the top ten hold 14% to 15%. The sample consisted of PBMCs. The TCR sequence derives from a middle-aged woman in good health and CMV-seropositive.

The CDR3 nucleotides are TGTGCCAGCAGCTTGGAGGGGGCAGGGGACACTGGCGAGCAGTACTTC. It specifies CASSLEGAGDTGEQYF. This chain links TRBV5-6 with TRBJ2-7; 7 positions match TRBD1. After removal of 0 bases from V and 6 bases from J, the junction contained 12 bases not matched to a gene. The CDR3 totals 16 residues. CDR1 SGHDT and CDR2 YYEEEE come from the germline V gene.